The sequence of this T cell receptor (beta chain) was determined in a study of shared clonotypes between healthy human individuals. Per the germline V gene, CDR1 is MNHNY and CDR2 is SVGAGI (reference sequence). Trimming removed 0 bases from V and 4 bases from J, with 11 bases in between. CDR3 length: 15 residues. In the original workflow: Junction-only sequences without quality scores came from ImmunoSEQ, so filtering differed. Measured with immunoSEQ multiplex PCR; TCRdb has only the in-frame clones, and not every one. V, J and clone size are those of that table, while D and trimming were read from the DNA. The sample has approximately 2,000,000 clones, around 90% seen once; the top ten hold 0.37%. Notes on the study in general: For naive CD4 cells, 5% to 6.5% of clonotypes were shared across a few donors.

To note about this clone: What it binds is unknown.

This clonotype originated in a man aged 18-30 years in good health. Some clones in this sample may be carry-over from other donors' samples. V and J are TRBV6-6 and TRBJ2-3; D is perhaps TRBD2 (5 bases). The source material was naive CD4+ T cells from PBMCs. This sample's subset: CD45RA+ positively selected. The CDR3 loop is CASSYSSSGADTQYF. DNA for the CDR3: TGTGCCAGCAGTTACTCGAGCTCCGGGGCAGATACGCAGTATTTT.